A selection of T cell receptor beta chains follows, all from one sample in a study of blood T cell repertoires in COVID-19. Profiling relied on immunoSEQ multiplex PCR, and the TCRdb table lists in-frame clones only, not all of them. The sample lists 250,000 to 300,000 clones, about 89% occurring once. What was sequenced was peripheral blood. The origin of the receptors is a woman aged 60 to 75 with acute or convalescent COVID-19. Both conserved end residues are part of each CDR3. Each record gives: CDR3 length, clone size, D gene, J gene, V gene, CDR3 DNA, CDR3 protein. D genes are given only for firm matches. Size is stated for part of the rows, as once, few or many counts, or as a class when the clone is expanded.

length: 15; size: NA; D: NA; J: TRBJ2-7; V: TRBV5-4; DNA: TGTGCCAGCAGCCGGCAGGGCCAGGGCCAGGACGAGCAGTACTTC; CDR3: CASSRQGQGQDEQYF
length: 14; size: NA; D: NA; J: TRBJ2-2; V: TRBV6-5; DNA: TGTGCCAGCAGTTTTTCCCGGGTGACCGGGGAGCTGTTTTTT; CDR3: CASSFSRVTGELFF
length: 16; size: once; D: NA; J: TRBJ2-5; V: TRBV24-1; DNA: TGTGCCACCAGTGATTCTTTACAGGGTGGAAAGGAGACCCAGTACTTC; CDR3: CATSDSLQGGKETQYF
length: 17; size: NA; D: NA; J: TRBJ1-6; V: TRBV4-2; DNA: TGTGCCAGCAGCCAAGTTGGCCTCAGCTCCTATAATTCACCCCTCCACTTT; CDR3: CASSQVGLSSYNSPLHF
length: 15; size: NA; D: NA; J: TRBJ1-6; V: TRBV19; DNA: TGTGCCAGTAGTCTCCAAGACAGGAGGAATTCACCCCTCCACTTT; CDR3: CASSLQDRRNSPLHF
length: 15; size: NA; D: TRBD1; J: TRBJ1-6; V: TRBV7-3; DNA: TGTGCCAGCAGCCGGGACAGGGCTGTTAATTCACCCCTCCACTTT; CDR3: CASSRDRAVNSPLHF
length: 14; size: NA; D: NA; J: TRBJ1-4; V: TRBV19; DNA: TGTGCCAGTAGCCCCGACAGTGTGCCTGAAAAACTGTTTTTT; CDR3: CASSPDSVPEKLFF
length: 14; size: once; D: NA; J: TRBJ2-7; V: TRBV7-2; DNA: TGTGCCAGCAGCTTAGCGGCAGGGGCCTACGAGCAGTACTTC; CDR3: CASSLAAGAYEQYF
length: 15; size: NA; D: TRBD1; J: TRBJ1-1; V: TRBV5-4; DNA: TGTGCCAGCAGCAGCCGGGACAGGGGCCCAACTGAAGCTTTCTTT; CDR3: CASSSRDRGPTEAFF
length: 13; size: NA; D: NA; J: TRBJ2-5; V: TRBV5-6; DNA: TGTGCCAGCAGCACGTCGGGCCAAGAGACCCAGTACTTC; CDR3: CASSTSGQETQYF
length: 13; size: NA; D: NA; J: TRBJ2-3; V: TRBV12-3/TRBV12-4; DNA: TGTGCCAGCAGCCCGGCCGGAGCGGATACGCAGTATTTT; CDR3: CASSPAGADTQYF
length: 12; size: NA; D: NA; J: TRBJ1-1; V: TRBV28; DNA: TGTGCCAGCAGGCCCAAGGGGGCTGAAGCTTTCTTT; CDR3: CASRPKGAEAFF
length: 15; size: NA; D: TRBD1; J: TRBJ1-5; V: TRBV19; DNA: TGTGCCAGTAGTAAGGGAAACAGGGGGAATCAGCCCCAGCATTTT; CDR3: CASSKGNRGNQPQHF
length: 15; size: NA; D: TRBD2; J: TRBJ2-1; V: TRBV7-3; DNA: TGTGCCAGCAGCTTACTCCTAGCGGGGTACAATGAGCAGTTCTTC; CDR3: CASSLLLAGYNEQFF
length: 15; size: NA; D: NA; J: TRBJ2-7; V: TRBV4-2; DNA: TGTGCCAGCAGCCAAGACTCCGGGGAGGCGGACGAGCAGTACTTC; CDR3: CASSQDSGEADEQYF
length: 14; size: NA; D: NA; J: TRBJ1-1; V: TRBV6-2/TRBV6-3; DNA: TGTGCCAGCAGTTACGAGTGGGCGAGCACTGAAGCTTTCTTT; CDR3: CASSYEWASTEAFF
length: 14; size: NA; D: TRBD1; J: TRBJ2-7; V: TRBV7-9; DNA: TGTGCCAGCAGCTCCCGGGACAGCTACTACGAGCAGTACTTC; CDR3: CASSSRDSYYEQYF
length: 16; size: once; D: TRBD1; J: TRBJ2-5; V: TRBV7-9; DNA: TGTGCCAGCAGCTTAGAATGGGACAGGGCACAAGAGACCCAGTACTTC; CDR3: CASSLEWDRAQETQYF
length: 13; size: NA; D: NA; J: TRBJ1-1; V: TRBV2; DNA: TGTGCCAGCACCAACCTATTGAACACTGAAGCTTTCTTT; CDR3: CASTNLLNTEAFF
length: 13; size: NA; D: NA; J: TRBJ1-6; V: TRBV3-1/TRBV3-2; DNA: TGTGCCAGCAGCGAGCCCAGGGGATCACCCCTCCACTTT; CDR3: CASSEPRGSPLHF
length: 13; size: few; D: TRBD1; J: TRBJ1-4; V: TRBV29-1; DNA: TGCAGCGCGGAACAGGGGGCGGGAGGAAAACTGTTTTTT; CDR3: CSAEQGAGGKLFF
length: 15; size: NA; D: NA; J: TRBJ2-5; V: TRBV5-1; DNA: TGCGCCAGCAGCGCCGGTCGGGGTGAACAAGAGACCCAGTACTTC; CDR3: CASSAGRGEQETQYF
length: 14; size: NA; D: TRBD1; J: TRBJ2-5; V: TRBV7-9; DNA: TGTGCCAGCAGCCCCGGGACAGGGGTAGAGACCCAGTACTTC; CDR3: CASSPGTGVETQYF
length: 15; size: NA; D: NA; J: TRBJ1-6; V: TRBV6-5; DNA: TGTGCCACCCGCCCTGATACAGGAGGGTATTCACCCCTCCACTTT; CDR3: CATRPDTGGYSPLHF
length: 14; size: NA; D: TRBD1; J: TRBJ1-4; V: TRBV3-1/TRBV3-2; DNA: TGTGCCAGCAGCCAAGTTTCGCCAGGGGGAAAACTGTTTTTT; CDR3: CASSQVSPGGKLFF
length: 14; size: NA; D: NA; J: TRBJ2-5; V: TRBV5-1; DNA: TGCGCCAGCAGCTTTAGATACGGCCAAGAGACCCAGTACTTC; CDR3: CASSFRYGQETQYF
length: 16; size: NA; D: NA; J: TRBJ2-6; V: TRBV25-1; DNA: TGTGCCAGCAGTGAATATCGGGGGGCCGGGGCCAACGTCCTGACTTTC; CDR3: CASSEYRGAGANVLTF
length: 16; size: NA; D: NA; J: TRBJ1-2; V: TRBV5-4; DNA: TGTGCCAGCAGCTTGTATAGTGCTAACGACTACTATGGCTACACCTTC; CDR3: CASSLYSANDYYGYTF
length: 13; size: NA; D: NA; J: TRBJ1-1; V: TRBV19; DNA: TGTGCCAGTAGTACCCGCGACAGAGTTGAAGCTTTCTTT; CDR3: CASSTRDRVEAFF
length: 14; size: NA; D: NA; J: TRBJ2-7; V: TRBV6-6; DNA: TGTGCCAGCAGTTACGTTGCGGATTTCTACGAGCAGTACTTC; CDR3: CASSYVADFYEQYF
length: 16; size: NA; D: TRBD1; J: TRBJ1-2; V: TRBV6-5; DNA: TGTGCCAGCAGTTACGGACAGGCCGACCCTTACTATGGCTACACCTTC; CDR3: CASSYGQADPYYGYTF
length: 16; size: NA; D: TRBD2; J: TRBJ2-1; V: TRBV7-2; DNA: TGTGCCAGCAGCTTAGCGATCCAGCGGGGGAACAATGAGCAGTTCTTC; CDR3: CASSLAIQRGNNEQFF
length: 15; size: NA; D: NA; J: TRBJ1-6; V: TRBV19; DNA: TGTGCCAGTAGTATTGACAGCTTTTATAATTCACCCCTCCACTTT; CDR3: CASSIDSFYNSPLHF
length: 19; size: NA; D: TRBD2; J: TRBJ2-1; V: TRBV5-1; DNA: TGCGCCAGCAGCTTGGGATCGAGCGGGGGGGTCCGCTCCTACAATGAGCAGTTCTTC; CDR3: CASSLGSSGGVRSYNEQFF
length: 15; size: NA; D: TRBD2; J: TRBJ2-7; V: TRBV29-1; DNA: TGCAGCGTTGAAGACCCGGCGGGAGTACTGGACGAGCAGTACTTC; CDR3: CSVEDPAGVLDEQYF
length: 14; size: NA; D: TRBD1; J: TRBJ1-2; V: TRBV28; DNA: TGTGCCAGCAGCCCAGGACAGGGGGCGACTGGCTACACCTTC; CDR3: CASSPGQGATGYTF
length: 16; size: NA; D: TRBD2; J: TRBJ2-7; V: TRBV29-1; DNA: TGCAGCGTGGCGACTAGCCTCTTAAATGGGATCTTCGAGCAGTACTTC; CDR3: CSVATSLLNGIFEQYF
length: 14; size: once; D: TRBD1; J: TRBJ1-6; V: TRBV2; DNA: TGTGCCAGCGCTCCGGACAGGTATAATTCACCCCTCCACTTT; CDR3: CASAPDRYNSPLHF
length: 15; size: NA; D: NA; J: TRBJ1-1; V: TRBV9; DNA: TGTGCCAGCAGCGTAGAACAGGGTCCGAACACTGAAGCTTTCTTT; CDR3: CASSVEQGPNTEAFF
length: 13; size: once; D: NA; J: TRBJ1-1; V: TRBV5-6; DNA: TGTGCCAGCAGCTTGTGGGGGGGAGCTGAAGCTTTCTTT; CDR3: CASSLWGGAEAFF